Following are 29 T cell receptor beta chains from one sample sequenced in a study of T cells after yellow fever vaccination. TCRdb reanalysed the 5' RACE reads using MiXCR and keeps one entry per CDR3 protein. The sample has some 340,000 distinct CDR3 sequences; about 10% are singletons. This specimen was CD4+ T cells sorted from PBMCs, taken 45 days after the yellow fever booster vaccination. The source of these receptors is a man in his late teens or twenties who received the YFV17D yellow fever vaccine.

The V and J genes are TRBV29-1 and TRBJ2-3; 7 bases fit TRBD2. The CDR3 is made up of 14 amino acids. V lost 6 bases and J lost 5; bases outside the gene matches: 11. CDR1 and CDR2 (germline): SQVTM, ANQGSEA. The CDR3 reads CSVERAGSGDTQYF. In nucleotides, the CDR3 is TGCAGCGTCGAGAGAGCGGGGTCCGGAGATACGCAGTATTTT.

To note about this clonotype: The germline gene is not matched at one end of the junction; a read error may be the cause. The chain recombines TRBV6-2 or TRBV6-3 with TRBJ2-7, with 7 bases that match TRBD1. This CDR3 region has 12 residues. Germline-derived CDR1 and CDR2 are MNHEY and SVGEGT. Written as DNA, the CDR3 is TGTGCCAGCAGTTACTCGGGTTTCAGGGGGAACTTC. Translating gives CASSYSGFRGNF.

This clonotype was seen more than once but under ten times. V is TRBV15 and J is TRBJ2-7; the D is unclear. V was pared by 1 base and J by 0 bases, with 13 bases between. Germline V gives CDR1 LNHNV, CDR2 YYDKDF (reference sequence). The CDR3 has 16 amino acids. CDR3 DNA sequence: TGTGCCACCAGCAGAGCTTCGAGACGGAGCTCCTACGAGCAGTACTTC. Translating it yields CATSRASRRSSYEQYF.

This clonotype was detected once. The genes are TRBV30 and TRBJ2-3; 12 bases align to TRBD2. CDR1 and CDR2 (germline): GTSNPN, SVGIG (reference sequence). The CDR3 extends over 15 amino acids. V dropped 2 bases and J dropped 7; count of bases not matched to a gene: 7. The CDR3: CAWSPGLAGRNTQYF. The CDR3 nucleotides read TGTGCCTGGAGTCCCGGACTAGCGGGGAGGAATACGCAGTATTTT.

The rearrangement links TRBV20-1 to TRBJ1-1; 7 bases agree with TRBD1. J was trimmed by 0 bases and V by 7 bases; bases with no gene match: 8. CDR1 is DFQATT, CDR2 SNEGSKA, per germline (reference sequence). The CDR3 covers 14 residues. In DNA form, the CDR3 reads TGCAGTGTCGGGACGACAGGGATGAACACTGAAGCTTTCTTT. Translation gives CSVGTTGMNTEAFF.

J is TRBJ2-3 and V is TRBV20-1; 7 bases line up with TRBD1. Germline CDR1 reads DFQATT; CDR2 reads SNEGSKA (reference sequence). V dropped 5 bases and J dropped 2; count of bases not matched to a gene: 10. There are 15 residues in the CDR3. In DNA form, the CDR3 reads TGCAGTGCTGTACCTTTGGACAGGTCCACAGATACGCAGTATTTT. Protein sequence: CSAVPLDRSTDTQYF.

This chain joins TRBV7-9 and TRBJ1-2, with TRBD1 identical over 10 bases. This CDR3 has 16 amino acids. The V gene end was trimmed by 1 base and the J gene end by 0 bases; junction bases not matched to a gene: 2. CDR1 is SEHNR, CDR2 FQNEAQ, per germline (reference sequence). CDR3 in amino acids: CASSLDGTGANYGYTF. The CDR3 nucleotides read TGTGCCAGCAGCTTAGATGGGACAGGGGCTAACTATGGCTACACCTTC.

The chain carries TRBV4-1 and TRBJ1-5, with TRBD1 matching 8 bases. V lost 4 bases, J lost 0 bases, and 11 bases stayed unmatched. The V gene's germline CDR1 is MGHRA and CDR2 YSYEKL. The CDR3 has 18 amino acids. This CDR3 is CASSRRPGTGISNQPQHF. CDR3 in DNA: TGCGCCAGCAGCCGTCGTCCCGGGACAGGAATTAGCAATCAGCCCCAGCATTTT.

CDR3 sequence reads: CASSPPSSDTIYF. For the CDR3, the DNA is TGTGCCAGCTCACCACCCTCTTCGGACACCATATATTTT. This sequence joins TRBV18 and TRBJ1-3; D is uncertain. Trimming removed 0 bases at V and 8 bases at J, with 8 bases between. The CDR3 is made up of 13 amino acids. Germline loops: CDR1 KGHSH, CDR2 LQKENI.

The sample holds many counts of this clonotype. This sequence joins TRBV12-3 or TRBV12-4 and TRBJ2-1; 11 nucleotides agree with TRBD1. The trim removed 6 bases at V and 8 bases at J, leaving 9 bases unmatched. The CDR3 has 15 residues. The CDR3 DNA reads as TGTGCCAGCAGCCCCGGGACAGGGGGTAGCTATGAGCAGTTCTTC. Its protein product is CASSPGTGGSYEQFF.

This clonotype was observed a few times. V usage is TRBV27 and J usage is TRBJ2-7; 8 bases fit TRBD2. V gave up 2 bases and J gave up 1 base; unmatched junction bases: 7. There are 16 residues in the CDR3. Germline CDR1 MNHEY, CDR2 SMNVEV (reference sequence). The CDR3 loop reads CASSLIGGGTSYEQYF. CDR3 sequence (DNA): TGTGCCAGCAGTTTAATCGGCGGGGGGACATCCTACGAGCAGTACTTC.

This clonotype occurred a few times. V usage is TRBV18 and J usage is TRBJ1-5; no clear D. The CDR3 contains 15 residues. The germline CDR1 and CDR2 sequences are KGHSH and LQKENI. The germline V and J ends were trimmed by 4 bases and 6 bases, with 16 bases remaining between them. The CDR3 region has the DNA TGTGCCAGCTCACGAAGTTCTGAGGGAGCTCAGCCCCAGCATTTT. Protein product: CASSRSSEGAQPQHF. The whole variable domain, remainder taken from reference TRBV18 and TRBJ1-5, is NAGVMQNPRHLVRRRGQEARLRCSPMKGHSHVYWYRQLPEEGLKFMVYLQKENIIDESGMPKERFSAEFPKEGPSILRIQQVVRGDSAAYFCASSRSSEGAQPQHFGDGTRLSIL.

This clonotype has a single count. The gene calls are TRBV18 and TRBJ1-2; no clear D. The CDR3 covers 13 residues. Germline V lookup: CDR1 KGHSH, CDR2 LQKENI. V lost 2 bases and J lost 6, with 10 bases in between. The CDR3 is CASSPAGDNGYTF. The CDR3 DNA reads TGTGCCAGCTCACCAGCTGGGGATAATGGCTACACCTTC.

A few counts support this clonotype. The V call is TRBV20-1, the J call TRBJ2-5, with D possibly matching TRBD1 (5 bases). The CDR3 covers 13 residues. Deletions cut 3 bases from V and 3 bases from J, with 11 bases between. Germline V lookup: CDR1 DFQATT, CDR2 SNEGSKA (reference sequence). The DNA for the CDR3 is TGCAGTGCTAGCGAGACAGCTAAAGAGACCCAGTACTTC. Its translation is CSASETAKETQYF.

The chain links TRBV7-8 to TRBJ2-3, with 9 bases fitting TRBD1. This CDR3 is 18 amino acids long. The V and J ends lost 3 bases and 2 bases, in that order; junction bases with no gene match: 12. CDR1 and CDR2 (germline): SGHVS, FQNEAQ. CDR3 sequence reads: CASSLAGQGKGVTDTQYF. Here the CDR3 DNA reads TGTGCCAGCAGCTTGGCCGGACAGGGGAAAGGTGTCACAGATACGCAGTATTTT.

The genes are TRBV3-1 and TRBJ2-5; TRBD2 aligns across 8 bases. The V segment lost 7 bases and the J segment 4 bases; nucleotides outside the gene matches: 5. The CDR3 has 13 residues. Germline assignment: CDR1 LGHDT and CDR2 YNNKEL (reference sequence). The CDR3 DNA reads TGTGCCAGCACCGGGGGGGTAGGAGAGACCCAGTACTTC. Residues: CASTGGVGETQYF.

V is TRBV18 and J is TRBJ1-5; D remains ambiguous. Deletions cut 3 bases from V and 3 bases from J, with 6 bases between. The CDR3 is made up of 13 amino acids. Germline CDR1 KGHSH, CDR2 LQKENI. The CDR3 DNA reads TGTGCCAGCTCACCCGGGGACAATCAGCCCCAGCATTTT. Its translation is CASSPGDNQPQHF. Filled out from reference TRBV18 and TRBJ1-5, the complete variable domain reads NAGVMQNPRHLVRRRGQEARLRCSPMKGHSHVYWYRQLPEEGLKFMVYLQKENIIDESGMPKERFSAEFPKEGPSILRIQQVVRGDSAAYFCASSPGDNQPQHFGDGTRLSIL.

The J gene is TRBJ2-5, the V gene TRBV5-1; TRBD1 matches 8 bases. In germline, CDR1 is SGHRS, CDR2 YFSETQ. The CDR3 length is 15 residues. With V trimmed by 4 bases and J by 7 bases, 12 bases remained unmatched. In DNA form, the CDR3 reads TGCGCCAGCAGCACGGACAGGGCCAACCGGGGGACCCAGTACTTC. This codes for CASSTDRANRGTQYF. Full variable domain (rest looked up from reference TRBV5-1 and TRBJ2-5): KAGVTQTPRYLIKTRGQQVTLSCSPISGHRSVSWYQQTPGQGLQFLFEYFSETQRNKGNFPGRFSGRQFSNSRSEMNVSTLELGDSALYLCASSTDRANRGTQYFGPGTRLLVL.

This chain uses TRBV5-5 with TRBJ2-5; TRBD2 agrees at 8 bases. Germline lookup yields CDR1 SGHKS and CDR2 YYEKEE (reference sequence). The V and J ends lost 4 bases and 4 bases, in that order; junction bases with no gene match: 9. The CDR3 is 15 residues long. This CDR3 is CASSPRAGGGETQYF. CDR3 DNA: TGTGCCAGCAGCCCCCGGGCGGGGGGCGGAGAGACCCAGTACTTC.

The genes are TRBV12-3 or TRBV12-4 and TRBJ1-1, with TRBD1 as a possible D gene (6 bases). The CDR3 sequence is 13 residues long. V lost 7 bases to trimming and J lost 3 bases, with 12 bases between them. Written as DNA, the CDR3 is TGTGCCAGCACCCTTCGGGGGCACACTGAAGCTTTCTTT. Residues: CASTLRGHTEAFF.

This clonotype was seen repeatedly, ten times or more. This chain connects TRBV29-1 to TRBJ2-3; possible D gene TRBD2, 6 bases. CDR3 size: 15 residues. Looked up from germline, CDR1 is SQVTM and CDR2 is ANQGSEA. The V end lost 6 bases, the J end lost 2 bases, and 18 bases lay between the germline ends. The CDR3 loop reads CSVLGARGFTDTQYF. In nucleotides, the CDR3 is TGCAGCGTCCTCGGGGCCCGGGGGTTCACAGATACGCAGTATTTT.

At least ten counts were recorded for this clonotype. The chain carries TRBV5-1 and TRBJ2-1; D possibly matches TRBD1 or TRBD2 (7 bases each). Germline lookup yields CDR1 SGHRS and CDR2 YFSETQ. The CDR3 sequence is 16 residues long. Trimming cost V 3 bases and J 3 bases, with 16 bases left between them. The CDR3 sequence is CASSSDSGGGYNEQFF. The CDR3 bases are TGCGCCAGCAGCTCTGACTCAGGGGGGGGCTACAATGAGCAGTTCTTC. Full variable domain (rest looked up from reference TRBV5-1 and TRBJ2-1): KAGVTQTPRYLIKTRGQQVTLSCSPISGHRSVSWYQQTPGQGLQFLFEYFSETQRNKGNFPGRFSGRQFSNSRSEMNVSTLELGDSALYLCASSSDSGGGYNEQFFGPGTRLTVL.

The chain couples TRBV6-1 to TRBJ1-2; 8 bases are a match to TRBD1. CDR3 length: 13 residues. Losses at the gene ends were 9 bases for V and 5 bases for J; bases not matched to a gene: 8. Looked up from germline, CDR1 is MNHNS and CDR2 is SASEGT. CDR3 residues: CASRPGQDYGYTF. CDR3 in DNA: TGTGCCAGTCGACCGGGACAGGATTATGGCTACACCTTC.

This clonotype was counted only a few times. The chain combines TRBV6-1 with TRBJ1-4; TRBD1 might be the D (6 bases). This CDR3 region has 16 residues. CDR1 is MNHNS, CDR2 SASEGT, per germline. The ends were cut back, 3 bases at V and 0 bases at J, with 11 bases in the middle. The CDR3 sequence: CASSDPRGTTNEKLFF. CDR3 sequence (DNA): TGTGCCAGCAGTGACCCCAGGGGCACAACTAATGAAAAACTGTTTTTT.

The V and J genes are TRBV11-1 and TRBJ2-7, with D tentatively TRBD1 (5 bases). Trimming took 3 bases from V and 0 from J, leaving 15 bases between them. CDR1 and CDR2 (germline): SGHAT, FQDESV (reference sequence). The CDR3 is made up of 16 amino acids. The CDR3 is CASSFLGASDSYEQYV. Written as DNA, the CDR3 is TGTGCCAGCAGCTTTTTAGGGGCGTCGGACTCCTACGAGCAGTACGTC.

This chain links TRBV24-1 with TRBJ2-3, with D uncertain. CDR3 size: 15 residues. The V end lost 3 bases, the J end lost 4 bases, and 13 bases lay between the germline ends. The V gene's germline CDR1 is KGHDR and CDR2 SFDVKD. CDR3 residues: CATSDHRINPDTQYF. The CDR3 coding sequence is TGTGCCACCAGTGATCATCGGATCAACCCAGATACGCAGTATTTT.

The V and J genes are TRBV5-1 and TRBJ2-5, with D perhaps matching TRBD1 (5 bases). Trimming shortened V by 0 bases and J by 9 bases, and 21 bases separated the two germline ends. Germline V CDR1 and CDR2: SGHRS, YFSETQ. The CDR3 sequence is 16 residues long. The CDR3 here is CASSLDGQGSGRAQYF. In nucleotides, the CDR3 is TGCGCCAGCAGCTTGGACGGGCAGGGCTCGGGTAGGGCCCAGTACTTC.

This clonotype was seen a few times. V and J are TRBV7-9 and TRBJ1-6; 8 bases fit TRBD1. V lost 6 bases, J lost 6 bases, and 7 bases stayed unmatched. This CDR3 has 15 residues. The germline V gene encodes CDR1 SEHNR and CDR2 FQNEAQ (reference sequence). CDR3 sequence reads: CASSRTGGSNSPLHF. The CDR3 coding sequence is TGTGCCAGCAGTCGTACAGGGGGGAGTAATTCACCCCTCCACTTT.

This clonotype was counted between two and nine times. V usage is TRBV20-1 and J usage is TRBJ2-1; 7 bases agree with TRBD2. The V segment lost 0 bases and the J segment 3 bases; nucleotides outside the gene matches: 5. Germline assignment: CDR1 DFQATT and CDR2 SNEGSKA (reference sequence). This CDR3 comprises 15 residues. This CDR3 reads CSARDLAGDYNEQFF. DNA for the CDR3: TGCAGTGCTAGAGATTTGGCGGGGGACTACAATGAGCAGTTCTTC.